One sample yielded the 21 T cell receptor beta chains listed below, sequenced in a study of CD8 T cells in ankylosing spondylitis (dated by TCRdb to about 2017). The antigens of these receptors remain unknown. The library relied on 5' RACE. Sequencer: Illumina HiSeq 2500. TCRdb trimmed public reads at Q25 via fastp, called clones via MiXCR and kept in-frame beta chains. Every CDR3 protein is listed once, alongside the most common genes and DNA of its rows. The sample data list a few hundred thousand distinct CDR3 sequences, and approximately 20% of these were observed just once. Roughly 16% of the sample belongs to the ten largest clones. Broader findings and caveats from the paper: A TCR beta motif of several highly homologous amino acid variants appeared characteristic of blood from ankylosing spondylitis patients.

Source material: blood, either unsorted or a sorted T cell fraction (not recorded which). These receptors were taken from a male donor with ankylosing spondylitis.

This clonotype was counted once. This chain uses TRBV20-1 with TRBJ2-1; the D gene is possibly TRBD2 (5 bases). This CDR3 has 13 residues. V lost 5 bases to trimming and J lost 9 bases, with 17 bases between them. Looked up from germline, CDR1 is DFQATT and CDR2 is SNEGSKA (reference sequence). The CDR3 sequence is CSAPPGTLGEQFF. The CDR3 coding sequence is TGCAGTGCTCCTCCGGGAACCTTGGGTGAGCAGTTCTTC.

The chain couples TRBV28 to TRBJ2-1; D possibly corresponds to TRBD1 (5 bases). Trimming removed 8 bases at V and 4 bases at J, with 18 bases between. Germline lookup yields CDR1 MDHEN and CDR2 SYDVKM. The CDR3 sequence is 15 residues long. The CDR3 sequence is CASARPGFGYNEQFF. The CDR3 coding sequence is TGTGCCAGCGCTCGACCAGGGTTTGGGTACAATGAGCAGTTCTTC. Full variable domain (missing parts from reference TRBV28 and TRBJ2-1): DVKVTQSSRYLVKRTGEKVFLECVQDMDHENMFWYRQDPGLGLRLIYFSYDVKMKEKGDIPEGYSVSREKKERFSLILESASTNQTSMYLCASARPGFGYNEQFFGPGTRLTVL.

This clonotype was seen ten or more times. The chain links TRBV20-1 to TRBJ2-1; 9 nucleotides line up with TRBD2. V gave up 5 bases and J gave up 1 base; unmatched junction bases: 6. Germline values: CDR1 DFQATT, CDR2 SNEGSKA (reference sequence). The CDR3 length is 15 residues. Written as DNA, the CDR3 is TGCAGTGCTTACGCGACTAGCGGATCCTACAATGAGCAGTTCTTC. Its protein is CSAYATSGSYNEQFF.

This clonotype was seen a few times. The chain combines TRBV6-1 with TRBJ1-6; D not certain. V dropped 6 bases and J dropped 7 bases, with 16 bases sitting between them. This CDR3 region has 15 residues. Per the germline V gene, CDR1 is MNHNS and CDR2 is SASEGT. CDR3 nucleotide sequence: TGTGCCAGCAGCCATGAAGTGGGTGCGAATTCACCCCTCCACTTT. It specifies CASSHEVGANSPLHF.

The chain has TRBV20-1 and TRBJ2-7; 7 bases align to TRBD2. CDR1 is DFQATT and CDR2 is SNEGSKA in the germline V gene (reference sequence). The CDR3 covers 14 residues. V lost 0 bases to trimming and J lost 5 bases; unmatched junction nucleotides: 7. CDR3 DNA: TGCAGTGCTAGAGAATCGGGAGGCCCCGACGAGCAGTACTTC. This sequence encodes CSARESGGPDEQYF.

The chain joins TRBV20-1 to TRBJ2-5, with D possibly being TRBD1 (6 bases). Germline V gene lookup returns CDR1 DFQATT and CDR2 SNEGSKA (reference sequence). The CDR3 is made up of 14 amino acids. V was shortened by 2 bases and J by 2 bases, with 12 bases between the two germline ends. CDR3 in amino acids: CSARKTGIQETQYF. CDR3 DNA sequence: TGCAGTGCTAGAAAAACAGGGATACAAGAGACCCAGTACTTC.

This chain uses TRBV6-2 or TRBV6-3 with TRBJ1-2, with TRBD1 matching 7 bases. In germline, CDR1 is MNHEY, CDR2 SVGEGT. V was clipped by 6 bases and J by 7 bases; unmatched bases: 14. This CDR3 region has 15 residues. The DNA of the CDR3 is TGTGCCAGCAGGCGACAGGGTATAGAGTCAATTGGCTACACCTTC. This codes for CASRRQGIESIGYTF.

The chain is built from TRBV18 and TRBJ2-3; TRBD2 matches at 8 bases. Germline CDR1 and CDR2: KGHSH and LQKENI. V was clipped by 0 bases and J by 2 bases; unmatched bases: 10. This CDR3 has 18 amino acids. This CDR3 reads CASSPPRGTRDATDTQYF. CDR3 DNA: TGTGCCAGCTCACCACCTAGAGGGACTAGGGACGCCACAGATACGCAGTATTTT.

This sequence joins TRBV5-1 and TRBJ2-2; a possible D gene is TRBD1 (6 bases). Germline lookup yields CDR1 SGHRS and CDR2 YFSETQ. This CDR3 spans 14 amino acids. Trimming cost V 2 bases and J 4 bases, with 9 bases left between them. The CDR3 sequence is CASSFRGFTGELFF. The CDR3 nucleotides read TGCGCCAGCAGCTTCAGGGGTTTCACCGGGGAGCTGTTTTTT.

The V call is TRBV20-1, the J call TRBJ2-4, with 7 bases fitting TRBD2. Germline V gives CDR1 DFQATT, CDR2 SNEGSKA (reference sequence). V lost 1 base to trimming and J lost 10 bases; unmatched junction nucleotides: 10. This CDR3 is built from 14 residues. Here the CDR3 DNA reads TGCAGTGCTAGAGCGGGGTGGCGGGAGTCAATTCAGTACTTC. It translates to CSARAGWRESIQYF.

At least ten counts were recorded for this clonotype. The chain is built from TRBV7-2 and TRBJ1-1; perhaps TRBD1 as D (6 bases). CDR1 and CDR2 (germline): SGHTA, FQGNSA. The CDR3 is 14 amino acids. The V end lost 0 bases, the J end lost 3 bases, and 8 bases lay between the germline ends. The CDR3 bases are TGTGCCAGCAGCTTAGCAGGGGGTTACACTGAAGCTTTCTTT. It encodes CASSLAGGYTEAFF.

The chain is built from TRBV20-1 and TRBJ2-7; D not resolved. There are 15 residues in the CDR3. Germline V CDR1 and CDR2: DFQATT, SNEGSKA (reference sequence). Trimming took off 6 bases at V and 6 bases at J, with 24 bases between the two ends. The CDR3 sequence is CSAKAKLNPTSEQYF. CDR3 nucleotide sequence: TGCAGTGCCAAGGCAAAGCTAAACCCTACGAGCGAGCAGTACTTC.

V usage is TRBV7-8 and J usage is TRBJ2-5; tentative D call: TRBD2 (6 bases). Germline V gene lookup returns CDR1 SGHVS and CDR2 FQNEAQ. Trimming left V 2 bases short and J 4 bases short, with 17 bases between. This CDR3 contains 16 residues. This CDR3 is CASSLLPGGLRETQYF. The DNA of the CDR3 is TGTGCCAGCAGCTTATTACCCGGAGGGCTACGAGAGACCCAGTACTTC.

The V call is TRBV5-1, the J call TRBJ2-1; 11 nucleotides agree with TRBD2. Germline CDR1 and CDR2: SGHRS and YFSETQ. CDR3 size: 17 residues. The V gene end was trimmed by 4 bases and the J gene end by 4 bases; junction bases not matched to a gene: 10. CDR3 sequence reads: CASSPPGGLAAYNEQFF. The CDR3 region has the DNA TGCGCCAGCAGCCCCCCAGGGGGACTAGCGGCTTACAATGAGCAGTTCTTC.

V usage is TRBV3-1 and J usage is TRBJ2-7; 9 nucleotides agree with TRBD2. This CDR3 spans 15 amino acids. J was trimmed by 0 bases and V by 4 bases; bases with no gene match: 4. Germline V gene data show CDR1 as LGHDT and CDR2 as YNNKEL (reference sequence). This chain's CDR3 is CASSPGLASSYEQYF. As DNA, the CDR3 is TGTGCCAGCAGCCCGGGACTAGCATCCTCCTACGAGCAGTACTTC.

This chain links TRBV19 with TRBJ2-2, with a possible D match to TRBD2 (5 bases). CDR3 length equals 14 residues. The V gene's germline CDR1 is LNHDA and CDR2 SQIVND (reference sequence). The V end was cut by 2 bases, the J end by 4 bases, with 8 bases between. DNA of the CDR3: TGTGCCAGTAGTATATTAGGGAGCACCGGGGAGCTGTTTTTT. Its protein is CASSILGSTGELFF.

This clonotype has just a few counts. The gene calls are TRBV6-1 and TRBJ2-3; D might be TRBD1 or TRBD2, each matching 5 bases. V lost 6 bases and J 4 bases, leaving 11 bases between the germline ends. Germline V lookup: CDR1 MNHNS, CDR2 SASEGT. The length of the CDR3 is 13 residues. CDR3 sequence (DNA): TGTGCCAGCAGGAGGGGCAGCTCAGATACGCAGTATTTT. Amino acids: CASRRGSSDTQYF.

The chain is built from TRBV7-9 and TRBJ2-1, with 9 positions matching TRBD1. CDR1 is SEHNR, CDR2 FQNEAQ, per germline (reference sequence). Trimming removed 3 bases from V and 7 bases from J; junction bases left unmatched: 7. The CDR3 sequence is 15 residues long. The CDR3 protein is CASSFGQGNYNEQFF. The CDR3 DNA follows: TGTGCCAGCAGCTTTGGACAGGGGAATTATAATGAGCAGTTCTTC.

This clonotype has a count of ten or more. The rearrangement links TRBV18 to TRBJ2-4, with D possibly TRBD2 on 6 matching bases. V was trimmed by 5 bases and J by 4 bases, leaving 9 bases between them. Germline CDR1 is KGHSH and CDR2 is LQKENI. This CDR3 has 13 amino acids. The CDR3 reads CASSIAGKNIQYF. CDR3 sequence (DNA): TGTGCCAGCTCAATCGCGGGGAAAAACATTCAGTACTTC.

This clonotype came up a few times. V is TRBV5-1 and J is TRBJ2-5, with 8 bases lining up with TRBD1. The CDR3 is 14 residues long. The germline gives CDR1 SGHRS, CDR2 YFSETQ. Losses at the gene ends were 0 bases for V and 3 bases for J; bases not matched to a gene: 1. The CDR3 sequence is CASSLGQGKETQYF. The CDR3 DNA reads TGCGCCAGCAGCTTGGGACAGGGGAAAGAGACCCAGTACTTC. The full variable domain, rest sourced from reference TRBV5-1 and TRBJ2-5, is KAGVTQTPRYLIKTRGQQVTLSCSPISGHRSVSWYQQTPGQGLQFLFEYFSETQRNKGNFPGRFSGRQFSNSRSEMNVSTLELGDSALYLCASSLGQGKETQYFGPGTRLLVL.

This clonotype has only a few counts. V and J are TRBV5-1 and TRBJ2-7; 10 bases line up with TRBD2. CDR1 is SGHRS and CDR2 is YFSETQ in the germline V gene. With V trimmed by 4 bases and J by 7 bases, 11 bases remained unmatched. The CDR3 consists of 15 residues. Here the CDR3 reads CASSPWTSGRREQYF. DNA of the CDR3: TGCGCCAGCAGCCCATGGACTAGCGGCCGCCGAGAGCAGTACTTC. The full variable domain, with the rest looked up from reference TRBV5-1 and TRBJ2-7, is KAGVTQTPRYLIKTRGQQVTLSCSPISGHRSVSWYQQTPGQGLQFLFEYFSETQRNKGNFPGRFSGRQFSNSRSEMNVSTLELGDSALYLCASSPWTSGRREQYFGPGTRLTVT.